The sequence of this T cell receptor beta chain was determined in a study of blood T cells in healthy people across ages. Notes on this clonotype: As yet, its antigen is unknown.

Germline values: CDR1 SGHTA, CDR2 FQGNSA. The CDR3 contains 16 residues. The J segment lost 7 bases and the V segment lost 1 base, leaving 9 bases of the junction unmatched. Study-level findings and limits: Unsorted PBMCs blocked a conclusive comparison of naive and antigen-experienced cells.

PBMCs, at least 6 million per sample, were isolated. Next came a second PCR, run for about 6 to 12 cycles, which used a sample-barcoded 5' primer along with a J-beta primer mix. Every cDNA molecule carried a tag from a template-switch adaptor bearing 12 random nucleotides. Each CDR3 protein gets one entry after TCRdb re-called the 5' RACE reads with MiXCR. In the table there are approximately 770,000 distinct CDR3 sequences, 58% of which are singletons. The V gene is TRBV7-2, the J gene TRBJ1-2; 10 bases map to TRBD1. This sequence originates from a man aged 30-40 years in good health. Material for sequencing was blood. DNA for the CDR3: TGTGCCAGCAGCTTAGTATCGAGCCGGGACAGGGGTGGCTACACCTTC. This translates into CASSLVSSRDRGGYTF.